This is a list of T cell receptor beta chains from one sample in a study of blood T cell repertoires in COVID-19. Clones were read by immunoSEQ multiplex PCR, and TCRdb kept only the in-frame ones, dropping some. The sample carries more than 20,000 clones, about 78% recorded once. Sequencing was done on a sample of peripheral blood. Receptor source: a man between 60 and 70 years old with active COVID-19. Each CDR3 is given with its conserved first and last residue. Fields, in order: D gene, clone size, V gene, J gene, CDR3 protein, CDR3 DNA. A D gene is named only where the DNA matches it firmly. Expanded clones are given a class, and other clones once, few, many or no size at all.

TRBD2	-	TRBV4-1	TRBJ2-3	CASSLGFGTSSADTQYF	TGCGCCAGCAGCCTTGGATTTGGGACTAGCAGTGCGGATACGCAGTATTTT
TRBD1	-	TRBV19	TRBJ1-1	CASSIDRANTEAFF	TGTGCCAGTAGTATCGACAGGGCGAACACTGAAGCTTTCTTT
-	-	TRBV21-1	TRBJ2-3	CASSKALAGDGDTQYF	TGTGCCAGCAGCAAAGCGCTAGCGGGGGACGGGGATACGCAGTATTTT
-	-	TRBV3-1/TRBV3-2	TRBJ2-3	CASSLLGADTQYF	TGTGCCAGCAGCCTCCTAGGTGCCGATACGCAGTATTTT
-	-	TRBV7-9	TRBJ2-1	CASSLAGGREQFF	TGTGCCAGCAGCTTAGCGGGGGGTCGGGAGCAGTTCTTC
-	-	TRBV7-2	TRBJ2-7	CASSATGYYEQYF	TGTGCCAGCAGCGCTACAGGGTACTACGAGCAGTACTTC
TRBD1	-	TRBV13	TRBJ2-7	CASSSTRGGDRDIGTYEQYF	TGTGCCAGCAGCTCAACACGGGGTGGGGACAGGGATATCGGAACCTACGAGCAGTACTTC
-	few	TRBV5-1	TRBJ2-2	CASSFSGDTGELFF	TGCGCCAGCAGCTTTTCAGGGGATACCGGGGAGCTGTTTTTT
-	medium-sized	TRBV7-7	TRBJ1-5	CASSFPTGGPQFLSNQPQHF	TGTGCTAGCAGCTTCCCCACGGGGGGGCCACAGTTTCTTAGCAATCAGCCCCAGCATTTT
-	-	TRBV6-5	TRBJ2-6	CAAQRLSGANVLTF	TGTGCCGCTCAGCGCCTCTCTGGGGCCAACGTCCTGACTTTC
TRBD2	medium-sized	TRBV5-1	TRBJ2-3	CASSLNGRGSTDTQYF	TGCGCCAGCAGCTTGAACGGGAGGGGCTCCACAGATACGCAGTATTTT
-	-	TRBV15	TRBJ2-5	CATSNRVLGDFQETQYF	TGTGCCACCAGCAACAGGGTGCTTGGAGATTTCCAAGAGACCCAGTACTTC
TRBD2	-	TRBV30	TRBJ2-3	CAWSGTSWRTDTQYF	TGTGCCTGGAGTGGGACTAGTTGGCGCACAGATACGCAGTATTTT
-	-	TRBV3-1/TRBV3-2	TRBJ1-2	CASSPRSQSGYTF	TGTGCCAGCAGCCCCCGGTCCCAAAGTGGCTACACCTTC
-	-	TRBV13	TRBJ2-1	CASSPRWGDNEQFF	TGTGCCAGCAGCCCTCGGTGGGGGGACAATGAGCAGTTCTTC
-	-	TRBV9	TRBJ2-1	CASSVPSEGLLSYNEQFF	TGTGCCAGCAGCGTACCTAGCGAGGGCCTATTATCCTACAATGAGCAGTTCTTC
TRBD2	-	TRBV6-2/TRBV6-3	TRBJ2-7	CASSYLPGEGGLAGDEQYF	TGTGCCAGCAGTTACCTCCCCGGGGAGGGGGGACTAGCGGGAGACGAGCAGTACTTC